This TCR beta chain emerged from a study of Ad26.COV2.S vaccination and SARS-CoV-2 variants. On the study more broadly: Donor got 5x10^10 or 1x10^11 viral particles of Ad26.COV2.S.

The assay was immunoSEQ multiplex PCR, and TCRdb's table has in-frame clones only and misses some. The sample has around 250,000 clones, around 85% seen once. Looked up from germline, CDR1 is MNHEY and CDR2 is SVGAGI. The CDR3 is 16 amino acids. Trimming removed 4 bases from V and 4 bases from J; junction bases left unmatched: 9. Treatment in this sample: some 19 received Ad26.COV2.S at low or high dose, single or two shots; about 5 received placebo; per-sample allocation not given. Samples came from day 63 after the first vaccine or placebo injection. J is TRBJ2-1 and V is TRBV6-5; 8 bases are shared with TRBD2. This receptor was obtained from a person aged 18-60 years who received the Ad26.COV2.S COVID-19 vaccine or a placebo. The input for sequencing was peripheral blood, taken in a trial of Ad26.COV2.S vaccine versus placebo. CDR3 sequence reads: CASSFRRVAGYNEQFF. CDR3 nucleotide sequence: TGTGCCAGCAGTTTCCGCAGAGTAGCGGGGTACAATGAGCAGTTCTTC.